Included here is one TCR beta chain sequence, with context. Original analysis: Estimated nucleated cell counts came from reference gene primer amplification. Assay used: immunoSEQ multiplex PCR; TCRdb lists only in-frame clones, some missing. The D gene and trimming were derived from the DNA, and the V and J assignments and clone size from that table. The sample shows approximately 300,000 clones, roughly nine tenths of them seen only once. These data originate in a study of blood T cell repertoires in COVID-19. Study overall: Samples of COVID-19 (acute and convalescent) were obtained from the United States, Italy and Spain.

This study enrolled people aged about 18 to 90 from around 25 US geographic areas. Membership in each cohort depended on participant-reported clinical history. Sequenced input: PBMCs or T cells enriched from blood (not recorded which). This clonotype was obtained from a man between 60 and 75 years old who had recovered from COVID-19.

The DNA for the CDR3 is TGTGCCAGCAGTTATAGATTCCAAGAGACCCAGTACTTC. Its translation is CASSYRFQETQYF. This chain joins TRBV6-2 or TRBV6-3 and TRBJ2-5; D not resolved. Trimming removed 3 bases from V and 1 base from J, with 6 bases in between. The length of the CDR3 is 13 residues. Germline V CDR1 and CDR2: MNHEY, SVGEGT.